This T cell receptor (beta chain) emerged from a study of sequential checkpoint blockade in melanoma. As for the study in general: First-line arms were nivolumab then ipilimumab, or the reverse, randomized 1:1. Both treatment sequences were followed by maintenance nivolumab.

Of note for this clone: At one of its ends the junction is not consistent with the germline gene, which may arise from a read error.

Some clones are missing from TCRdb's copy, which holds only in-frame ones; the method was immunoSEQ multiplex PCR. Here the sample spans some 30,000 clones, approximately 91% being singletons. This sample's treatment: randomized to nivolumab then ipilimumab (arm A) or the reverse (arm B). DNA-damaging chemotherapy had not been given to any patient beforehand. Sorted cells were live CD3+CD8+, lacking CD19 and CD56, from PBMCs. The germline V gene encodes CDR1 SGHTA and CDR2 FQGTGA. CDR3 size: 13 residues. The sample in question was CD8+ T cells sorted from blood (inferred from file names), obtained from a patient given nivolumab and ipilimumab in sequence. The TCR sequence derives from a human donor with melanoma. The chain recombines TRBV7-3 with TRBJ1-1; 7 positions agree with TRBD1. The CDR3 loop reads CASSVTGVTEAFF. CDR3 DNA: TGTGCCAGCAGCGTAACAGGGGTTACTGAAGCTTTCTTT.